This T cell receptor (beta chain) was captured in a study of shared clonotypes between healthy human individuals. Overall study context: Each donor's CD8 memory used one plate, CD8 naive two, each CD4 subset three. The study, taken as a whole, reports: Sequencing of the sorted subsets was shown by rarefaction to be incomplete despite large depth.

Germline CDR1 is SGHAT and CDR2 is FQDESV (reference sequence). V was pared by 1 base and J by 1 base, with 8 bases between. The CDR3 runs 14 residues. The authors' processing: Owing to the provision of junction-only sequences devoid of quality scores by immunoSEQ, filtering differed. The protocol was immunoSEQ multiplex PCR, while the TCRdb copy is restricted to in-frame clones and leaves out a portion. The V and J calls and clone size were taken over from that table, and D and trimming were inferred from the DNA. The sample carries around 1.1 million clones, around 78% recorded once. Concerning this clone itself: Its specificity is not known.

The split of CD4+ cells yielded CD45RA+ naive and CD45RA-negative memory subsets. The origin of this receptor is a man aged 18 to 30 in good health. Some clones in this sample may be carry-over from other donors' samples. The chain joins TRBV11-1 to TRBJ2-7; D not certain. Sequencing was performed on memory CD4+ T cells from PBMCs. The subset: CD45RA-negative fraction. CDR3 DNA: TGTGCCAGCAGCTTAGGCCTTTATTCCTACGAGCAGTACTTC. Protein product: CASSLGLYSYEQYF.